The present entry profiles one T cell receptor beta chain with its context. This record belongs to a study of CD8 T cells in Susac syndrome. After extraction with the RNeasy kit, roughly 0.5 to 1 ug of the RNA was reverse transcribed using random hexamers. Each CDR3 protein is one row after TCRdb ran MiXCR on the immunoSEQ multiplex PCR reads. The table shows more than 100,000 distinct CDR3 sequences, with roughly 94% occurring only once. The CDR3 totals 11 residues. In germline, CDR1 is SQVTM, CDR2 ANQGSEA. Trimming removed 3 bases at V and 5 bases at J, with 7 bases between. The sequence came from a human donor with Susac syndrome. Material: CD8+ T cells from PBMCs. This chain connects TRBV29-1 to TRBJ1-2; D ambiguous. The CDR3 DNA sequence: TGCAGCGTTGATCCCATTTATGGCTACACCTTC. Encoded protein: CSVDPIYGYTF.